The 2 T cell receptor beta chains in this list originate from one sample, sequenced in a study of beta chain features in type 1 diabetes. Broader study findings: All four CD4+ subsets of Type 1 diabetes patients contained TCRB CDR3s that were moderately but significantly shorter.

For these TCRs, the target antigens are not known. All of the isolated RNA was reverse transcribed, so expressed TCRB transcripts were sequenced. TCRdb's copy holds only in-frame clones and misses some; the assay was immunoSEQ multiplex PCR. The sample includes hundreds of thousands of clones, roughly 13% of them seen just once. The sample comprised naive CD4+ T cells from blood. The receptors originated from a man between 18 and 35 years old with type 1 diabetes.

This clone appeared a few times. The chain joins TRBV10-3 to TRBJ1-1; weak D call: TRBD1 (6 bases). The germline gives CDR1 ENHRY, CDR2 SYGVKD. This CDR3 comprises 17 residues. V was trimmed by 3 bases and J by 1 base, leaving 18 bases between them. The CDR3 is CAISDSGGRGENTEAFF. The CDR3 DNA reads as TGTGCCATCAGTGATTCCGGGGGCAGGGGAGAGAACACTGAAGCTTTCTTT.

The chain links TRBV6-1 to TRBJ1-2; TRBD1 agrees at 11 bases. V shed 3 bases, J shed 4 bases, and the junction held 4 bases outside the gene matches. Per germline, CDR1 MNHNS and CDR2 SASEGT. There are 15 residues in the CDR3. The CDR3 region is CASSEGTGGSYGYTF. The CDR3 DNA follows: TGTGCCAGCAGTGAGGGGACAGGGGGGAGCTATGGCTACACCTTC.